Listed here are 2 T cell receptor beta chains from one sample, sequenced in a study of T cell responses to AZD1222 COVID-19 vaccine. TCRdb's table, derived via immunoSEQ multiplex PCR, lists solely in-frame clones and lacks some. The table records 130,000 to 150,000 clones, about 90% of them present only once. The sequencing here drew on peripheral blood, taken on day 0 of AZD1222 vaccination. The origin of the receptors is an adult in good health.

J is TRBJ2-6 and V is TRBV24-1; D remains ambiguous. CDR1 and CDR2 (germline): KGHDR, SFDVKD. Trimming removed 7 bases from V and 0 bases from J, with 12 bases in between. The CDR3 is 16 amino acids. CDR3 amino acids: CATSPRIHSGANVLTF. The CDR3 DNA reads TGTGCCACCAGCCCTCGGATCCACTCTGGGGCCAACGTCCTGACTTTC.

This sequence joins TRBV5-1 and TRBJ1-3, with D unclear. The CDR3 extends over 15 amino acids. The V end lost 2 bases, the J end lost 4 bases, and 13 bases lay between the germline ends. Per the germline V gene, CDR1 is SGHRS and CDR2 is YFSETQ. In nucleotides, the CDR3 is TGCGCCAGCAGCTTATCAGCTCCGACGGGAAACACCATATATTTT. Its protein is CASSLSAPTGNTIYF.